This passage covers 30 T cell receptor beta chains from one sample sequenced in a study of OX40 agonist ivuxolimab in advanced cancers. TCRdb's copy holds only in-frame clones and misses some; the assay was immunoSEQ multiplex PCR. This table holds 98,000 or so clones, approximately 90% found once. Sequences were derived from CD4+ or CD8+ T cells sorted from blood, sampled in a trial of the OX40 agonist ivuxolimab. The source is an adult with an advanced solid tumor such as melanoma, head and neck, liver or kidney cancer.

This clone was seen only a few times. The CDR3 coding sequence is TGCGCCAGCAGCCAACCTCTCGAGAGGAATGAGCAGTTCTTC. As protein: CASSQPLERNEQFF. This chain joins TRBV4-1 and TRBJ2-1, with D unresolved. Trimming shortened V by 2 bases and J by 7 bases, and 12 bases separated the two germline ends. From germline, CDR1 is MGHRA and CDR2 YSYEKL. There are 14 residues in the CDR3.

The V call is TRBV7-9, the J call TRBJ2-7, with 12 bases that match TRBD2. The CDR3 runs to 17 residues. The germline gives CDR1 SEHNR, CDR2 FQNEAQ (reference sequence). V dropped 5 bases and J dropped 6; count of bases not matched to a gene: 14. The CDR3 coding sequence is TGTGCCAGCAGCCCGAAACGGAGACTAGCGGGAGAAGGCGAGCAGTACTTC. Protein: CASSPKRRLAGEGEQYF.

This chain links TRBV7-2 with TRBJ1-5; D ambiguous. Looked up from germline, CDR1 is SGHTA and CDR2 is FQGNSA. V dropped 1 base and J dropped 4 bases, with 5 bases sitting between them. The CDR3 loop spans 13 amino acids. This CDR3 is CASSLVENQPQHF. DNA of the CDR3: TGTGCCAGCAGCTTAGTGGAAAATCAGCCCCAGCATTTT. Based on the CDR3 plus reference TRBV7-2 and TRBJ1-5, the full variable domain is GAGVSQSPSNKVTEKGKDVELRCDPISGHTALYWYRQSLGQGLEFLIYFQGNSAPDKSGLPSDRFSAERTGGSVSTLTIQRTQQEDSAVYLCASSLVENQPQHFGDGTRLSIL.

V gene TRBV5-1 combines with J gene TRBJ2-1; weak D call: TRBD2 (5 bases). Germline values: CDR1 SGHRS, CDR2 YFSETQ. Trimming took 4 bases from V and 5 from J, leaving 13 bases between them. The CDR3 is 14 amino acids. The CDR3 sequence is CASSLEVGNNEQFF. The CDR3 nucleotides read TGCGCCAGCAGCCTGGAGGTGGGGAACAATGAGCAGTTCTTC. The full variable domain, completed using reference TRBV5-1 and TRBJ2-1, is KAGVTQTPRYLIKTRGQQVTLSCSPISGHRSVSWYQQTPGQGLQFLFEYFSETQRNKGNFPGRFSGRQFSNSRSEMNVSTLELGDSALYLCASSLEVGNNEQFFGPGTRLTVL.

The rearrangement joins TRBV5-8 to TRBJ1-1; TRBD1 aligns across 10 bases. The CDR3 is made up of 14 amino acids. V lost 6 bases and J lost 1; bases outside the gene matches: 3. CDR1 is SGHTS, CDR2 YDEGEE, per germline. CDR3 region: CASTRDRGNTEAFF. The CDR3 bases are TGTGCCAGCACTAGGGACAGGGGGAACACTGAAGCTTTCTTT. Full variable domain (missing parts from reference TRBV5-8 and TRBJ1-1): EAGVTQSPTHLIKTRGQQATLRCSPISGHTSVYWYQQALGLGLQFLLWYDEGEERNRGNFPPRFSGRQFPNYSSELNVNALELEDSALYLCASTRDRGNTEAFFGQGTRLTVV.

The V and J genes are TRBV10-3 and TRBJ1-1; the D is unclear. The V end was cut by 6 bases, the J end by 0 bases, with 17 bases between. The CDR3 runs to 16 residues. Germline V gives CDR1 ENHRY, CDR2 SYGVKD. The CDR3, as DNA: TGTGCCATCAGCCCTCAGAAAGGAGGGTTGAACACTGAAGCTTTCTTT. It yields the protein CAISPQKGGLNTEAFF.

The genes are TRBV27 and TRBJ2-7; possibly TRBD1 for D (5 bases). The CDR3 length is 14 residues. Germline V gene sequence: CDR1 MNHEY, CDR2 SMNVEV (reference sequence). Trimming removed 3 bases from V and 2 bases from J, with 11 bases in between. In nucleotides, the CDR3 is TGTGCCAGCAGTTTGGGCAGGGCTACCTACGAGCAGTACTTC. Protein product: CASSLGRATYEQYF.

The rearrangement joins TRBV2 to TRBJ1-2, with a tentative D call TRBD1 (6 bases). The CDR3 consists of 14 residues. CDR1 is SNHLY and CDR2 is FYNNEI in the germline V gene. V gave up 5 bases and J gave up 4 bases, with 14 bases separating them. In DNA, the CDR3 is TGTGCCAGCAGTCTTACAGGGAACGGCTATGGCTACACCTTC. Amino acid sequence: CASSLTGNGYGYTF.

This clone came up a few times. The gene calls are TRBV6-6 and TRBJ2-7, with 8 positions matching TRBD1. Germline V gene lookup returns CDR1 MNHNY and CDR2 SVGAGI (reference sequence). Unmatched junction bases numbered 4, after V lost 5 bases and J lost 4 bases. The CDR3 runs to 13 residues. The CDR3 reads CASSRQGIYEQYF. As DNA, the CDR3 is TGTGCCAGCAGTAGACAGGGGATTTACGAGCAGTACTTC.

The rearrangement uses TRBV28 and TRBJ1-5, with D possibly TRBD1 on 5 matching bases. V lost 3 bases and J 8 bases, leaving 14 bases between the germline ends. The CDR3 has 14 amino acids. Germline V CDR1 and CDR2: MDHEN, SYDVKM. CDR3 DNA sequence: TGTGCCAGCAGTTTGTCAGGCAGGGTGGAGCCCCAGCATTTT. This gives the protein CASSLSGRVEPQHF.

This CDR3 reads CASSVTGDSYSEQYF. The CDR3 DNA reads as TGTGCCAGCAGCGTAACAGGGGACAGCTACAGCGAGCAGTACTTC. The chain joins TRBV9 to TRBJ2-7; 7 bases are shared with TRBD1. Germline V CDR1 and CDR2: SGDLS, YYNGEE. The CDR3 runs to 15 residues. The V and J ends lost 1 base and 6 bases, in that order; junction bases with no gene match: 10.

The chain couples TRBV7-2 to TRBJ2-5; D gene unclear. There are 14 residues in the CDR3. The V end lost 3 bases, the J end lost 5 bases, and 13 bases lay between the germline ends. CDR1 and CDR2 from the germline V gene are SGHTA and FQGNSA. CDR3 nucleotide sequence: TGTGCCAGCAGCTTGATGGGGATTGGCGAGACCCAGTACTTC. It encodes CASSLMGIGETQYF.

The chain couples TRBV6-1 to TRBJ1-1; D not certain. V was cut by 9 bases and J by 1 base, with 12 bases left in between. Germline values: CDR1 MNHNS, CDR2 SASEGT. This CDR3 has 13 amino acids. The CDR3 coding sequence is TGTGCCAGTCCAATCGATTCGAACACTGAAGCTTTCTTT. It translates to CASPIDSNTEAFF.

The chain couples TRBV7-2 to TRBJ1-2; perhaps TRBD1 as D (5 bases). The CDR3 consists of 15 residues. From germline, CDR1 is SGHTA and CDR2 FQGNSA. V shed 4 bases and J shed 1 base, with 13 bases lying between them. CDR3 sequence reads: CASSSGGAVNYGYTF. The CDR3, as DNA: TGTGCCAGCAGCTCCGGGGGAGCTGTTAACTATGGCTACACCTTC.

CDR3 nucleotide sequence: TGTGCCATCAGTGAAGGGAGGGGTGGTGGCTACACCTTC. Protein product: CAISEGRGGGYTF. The chain has TRBV10-3 and TRBJ1-2, with D possibly TRBD1 on 5 matching bases. This CDR3 contains 13 residues. The V gene lost 3 bases and the J gene lost 7 bases, with 12 bases spanning the gap. Germline CDR1 reads ENHRY; CDR2 reads SYGVKD.

This clone turned up a few times. This chain uses TRBV7-2 with TRBJ1-2; maybe TRBD1 (5 bases). The CDR3 runs 15 residues. Trimming removed 5 bases at V and 3 bases at J, with 16 bases between. The V gene's germline CDR1 is SGHTA and CDR2 FQGNSA. CDR3 in DNA: TGTGCCAGCAGCCCTGCCGGGACGGATTACTATGGCTACACCTTC. Translating it yields CASSPAGTDYYGYTF.

The chain carries TRBV4-3 and TRBJ2-6, with a weak D call TRBD1 (6 bases). The CDR3 covers 19 residues. V lost 4 bases and J lost 0, with 19 bases in between. Per germline, CDR1 LGHNA and CDR2 YSLEER. CDR3 residues: CASSLGIVRGSSGANVLTF. CDR3 in DNA: TGCGCCAGCAGCCTAGGGATAGTCAGGGGAAGCTCTGGGGCCAACGTCCTGACTTTC.

The CDR3 loop is CASSADRAAWTEAFF. Written as DNA, the CDR3 is TGCGCCAGCAGCGCAGACAGGGCGGCTTGGACTGAAGCTTTCTTT. This chain uses TRBV5-1 with TRBJ1-1, with TRBD1 identical over 7 bases. After removal of 4 bases from V and 5 bases from J, the junction contained 11 bases not matched to a gene. Per the germline V gene, CDR1 is SGHRS and CDR2 is YFSETQ. CDR3 length equals 15 residues.

The chain couples TRBV19 to TRBJ1-6, with D hard to call. V shed 5 bases and J shed 10 bases, with 9 bases lying between them. CDR3 length equals 12 residues. The germline CDR1 and CDR2 sequences are LNHDA and SQIVND (reference sequence). CDR3 residues: CASSREGSPLHF. DNA of the CDR3: TGTGCCAGTAGTCGGGAGGGATCACCCCTCCACTTT.

The chain links TRBV4-2 to TRBJ1-5; tentative D call: TRBD1 (5 bases). The length of the CDR3 is 15 residues. Germline V gives CDR1 LGHNA, CDR2 YNFKEQ. V lost 0 bases and J lost 5, with 11 bases in between. Here the CDR3 reads CASSQDTTGDQPQHF. CDR3 bases: TGTGCCAGCAGCCAAGATACCACAGGAGATCAGCCCCAGCATTTT.

The chain employs TRBV2 and TRBJ2-1, with TRBD1 matching over 8 bases. Germline trimming cut 4 bases from V and 1 base from J; bases unmatched to any gene: 3. There are 15 residues in the CDR3. Germline V CDR1 and CDR2: SNHLY, FYNNEI. In nucleotides, the CDR3 is TGTGCCAGCAGTGCACAGGGGGGATCCTACAATGAGCAGTTCTTC. Protein: CASSAQGGSYNEQFF.

This sequence joins TRBV30 and TRBJ1-5, with D unresolved. Germline lookup yields CDR1 GTSNPN and CDR2 SVGIG (reference sequence). The V and J ends lost 3 bases and 5 bases respectively, with 11 bases between them. The CDR3 covers 13 residues. CDR3 bases: TGTGCCTGGAGCAAGAGGTTTGATCAGCCCCAGCATTTT. Translated: CAWSKRFDQPQHF.

The rearrangement links TRBV7-2 to TRBJ1-1; D might be TRBD1 (5 bases). The CDR3 is made up of 13 amino acids. V was pared by 4 bases and J by 2 bases, with 8 bases between. Germline V gives CDR1 SGHTA, CDR2 FQGNSA. CDR3 sequence reads: CASSSDSNTEAFF. The CDR3 nucleotides read TGTGCCAGCAGCTCCGACAGTAACACTGAAGCTTTCTTT.

The chain carries TRBV18 and TRBJ2-1; 7 nucleotides line up with TRBD2. The CDR3 loop spans 16 amino acids. From germline, CDR1 is KGHSH and CDR2 LQKENI. The V gene end was trimmed by 2 bases and the J gene end by 2 bases; junction bases not matched to a gene: 6. CDR3 in amino acids: CASSPSSAGAYNEQFF. CDR3 DNA: TGTGCCAGCTCACCAAGCTCGGCGGGAGCCTACAATGAGCAGTTCTTC.

The chain is built from TRBV30 and TRBJ1-2; a weak D match, TRBD1 (6 bases). This CDR3 is built from 13 residues. CDR1 is GTSNPN and CDR2 is SVGIG in the germline V gene (reference sequence). V was trimmed by 0 bases and J by 9 bases, leaving 14 bases between them. The CDR3: CAWSVTTGKRYTF. The DNA of the CDR3 is TGTGCCTGGAGTGTAACAACAGGGAAACGCTACACCTTC.

This clone appeared a single time. The rearrangement uses TRBV5-1 and TRBJ1-1; TRBD1 is a possible D gene (5 bases). Germline CDR1 reads SGHRS; CDR2 reads YFSETQ. The CDR3 covers 14 residues. Trimming took 4 bases from V and 4 from J, leaving 14 bases between them. CDR3 nucleotide sequence: TGCGCCAGCAGCATGCAGGGATCGAGCACTGAAGCTTTCTTT. Protein: CASSMQGSSTEAFF.

The chain is built from TRBV28 and TRBJ2-2, with TRBD2 matching over 7 bases. Trimming at V came to 5 bases and at J to 4 bases, leaving 7 bases not matched to a gene. Germline CDR1 MDHEN, CDR2 SYDVKM. The CDR3 contains 15 residues. The CDR3 DNA is TGTGCCAGCAGTCCCGCCGGGGGGTCCACCGGGGAGCTGTTTTTT. Translated: CASSPAGGSTGELFF. The full variable domain, in which reference TRBV28 and TRBJ2-2 provide the parts outside the CDR3, is DVKVTQSSRYLVKRTGEKVFLECVQDMDHENMFWYRQDPGLGLRLIYFSYDVKMKEKGDIPEGYSVSREKKERFSLILESASTNQTSMYLCASSPAGGSTGELFFGEGSRLTVL.

The chain carries TRBV25-1 and TRBJ2-5; TRBD1 aligns across 8 bases. Per germline, CDR1 MGHDK and CDR2 SYGVNS. The CDR3 is 14 amino acids. J gave up 6 bases and V 0 bases, and 3 bases lay outside the gene matches. The CDR3 loop is CASSEYGQGQTQYF. The CDR3 DNA sequence: TGTGCCAGCAGTGAATACGGACAGGGTCAGACCCAGTACTTC.

This chain joins TRBV18 and TRBJ2-7; D gene unclear. Germline CDR1 KGHSH, CDR2 LQKENI. V lost 4 bases and J 6 bases, leaving 13 bases between the germline ends. The CDR3 is 13 amino acids. CDR3 nucleotide sequence: TGTGCCAGCTCACGATCCCTTCTCGCCGAGCAGTACGTC. It specifies CASSRSLLAEQYV.

Of note for this clone: This sample also contains other DNA sequences that code for the same CDR3. This sequence joins TRBV9 and TRBJ2-2; tentatively, D is TRBD1 or TRBD2 (5 bases each). The V gene lost 2 bases and the J gene lost 0 bases, with 8 bases spanning the gap. Germline values: CDR1 SGDLS, CDR2 YYNGEE. The CDR3 spans 15 residues. CDR3 nucleotides: TGTGCCAGCAGCGTCGGGACCGCGAACACCGGGGAGCTGTTTTTT. Its translation is CASSVGTANTGELFF.